The 21 T cell receptor beta chains in this list originate from one sample, sequenced in a study of T-cell memory formation after mild COVID-19. Via MiXCR, TCRdb re-called the 5' RACE reads, giving one row per CDR3 protein. This table has under 300,000 distinct CDR3 sequences, 15% to 20% appearing once. Sequencing was done on a sample of PBMCs or a T cell subset sorted from them (not recorded which). These receptors originate from a man between 18 and 35 years old who had mild COVID-19 (a few samples of this study predate the infection). Cell type and time point are not known.

The chain has TRBV29-1 and TRBJ2-5; D possibly matches TRBD1 or TRBD2 (6 bases each). Germline CDR1 is SQVTM and CDR2 is ANQGSEA. The CDR3 runs to 14 residues. V was cut by 7 bases and J by 0 bases, with 15 bases left in between. DNA of the CDR3: TGCAGCGCCCGGAGGGGGACCAACCAAGAGACCCAGTACTTC. Amino acid sequence: CSARRGTNQETQYF.

This clonotype was observed at least ten times. The V call is TRBV24-1, the J call TRBJ1-5; D not certain. Germline CDR1 reads KGHDR; CDR2 reads SFDVKD. Trimming stripped 5 bases from V and 7 bases from J, with 11 bases between. CDR3 size: 13 residues. The chain's CDR3 is CATSGSGEQPQHF. As DNA, the CDR3 is TGTGCCACCAGTGGTAGCGGGGAACAGCCCCAGCATTTT.

V gene TRBV3-1 combines with J gene TRBJ1-4; 7 bases are a match to TRBD1. The CDR3 consists of 17 residues. The germline V gene encodes CDR1 LGHDT and CDR2 YNNKEL (reference sequence). V dropped 3 bases and J dropped 5; count of bases not matched to a gene: 12. This CDR3 is CASSQPVTGTENEKLFF. The CDR3 region has the DNA TGTGCCAGCAGCCAGCCAGTTACTGGGACAGAAAATGAAAAACTGTTTTTT.

The chain joins TRBV5-4 to TRBJ2-5; no reliable D call. V gave up 0 bases and J gave up 1 base, with 10 bases separating them. The germline V gene encodes CDR1 SGHNT and CDR2 YYREEE (reference sequence). CDR3 length: 15 residues. This chain's CDR3 is CASSLAGMGQETQYF. CDR3 in DNA: TGTGCCAGCAGCTTGGCCGGAATGGGCCAAGAGACCCAGTACTTC.

The rearrangement links TRBV5-5 to TRBJ2-7; D might be TRBD1 (6 bases). The CDR3 consists of 13 residues. Trimming stripped 7 bases from V and 0 bases from J, with 11 bases between. Germline CDR1 SGHKS, CDR2 YYEKEE (reference sequence). CDR3 residues: CASSDRRSYEQYF. DNA of the CDR3: TGTGCCAGCTCCGACAGGCGCTCCTACGAGCAGTACTTC.

This chain joins TRBV9 and TRBJ2-1; 7 bases are a match to TRBD1. In germline, CDR1 is SGDLS, CDR2 YYNGEE. V gave up 7 bases and J gave up 1 base; unmatched junction bases: 8. This CDR3 is built from 15 residues. The CDR3 nucleotides are TGTGCCAGCCGGCGAGGGGGCCATTCCTACAATGAGCAGTTCTTC. Translation gives CASRRGGHSYNEQFF.

This clonotype came up a few times. The chain has TRBV27 and TRBJ2-7, with D perhaps given as TRBD1 or TRBD2 (6 bases each). Germline V gene data show CDR1 as MNHEY and CDR2 as SMNVEV (reference sequence). The CDR3 loop spans 13 amino acids. Trimming stripped 5 bases from V and 4 bases from J, with 12 bases between. CDR3 protein: CASSLTGAYEQYF. The DNA for the CDR3 is TGTGCCAGCAGTCTAACGGGGGCGTACGAGCAGTACTTC.

The chain has TRBV4-1 and TRBJ1-5; D unclear. This CDR3 comprises 15 residues. V dropped 0 bases and J dropped 5 bases, with 11 bases sitting between them. CDR1 is MGHRA, CDR2 YSYEKL, per germline. The CDR3 DNA reads as TGCGCCAGCAGCCAAGATCGGAACGGGTATCAGCCCCAGCATTTT. Protein product: CASSQDRNGYQPQHF.

The chain carries TRBV5-1 and TRBJ2-3, with 9 positions matching TRBD1. The germline V gene encodes CDR1 SGHRS and CDR2 YFSETQ. The CDR3 is 13 residues long. V dropped 3 bases and J dropped 6; count of bases not matched to a gene: 2. CDR3 in amino acids: CASSWTGVDTQYF. CDR3 DNA: TGCGCCAGCAGCTGGACAGGGGTCGATACGCAGTATTTT.

V and J are TRBV7-2 and TRBJ2-3; 7 bases agree with TRBD2. Trimming took 5 bases from V and 4 from J; bases not matched to a gene: 6. There are 14 residues in the CDR3. Germline V lookup: CDR1 SGHTA, CDR2 FQGNSA. The CDR3 reads CASSRGLGADTQYF. CDR3 DNA: TGTGCCAGCAGCCGAGGACTAGGGGCAGATACGCAGTATTTT.

This clonotype has just a few counts. The chain uses TRBV5-1 and TRBJ2-3; D might be TRBD2 (6 bases). Trimming removed 4 bases at V and 3 bases at J, with 12 bases between. The CDR3 consists of 14 residues. In germline, CDR1 is SGHRS, CDR2 YFSETQ. The chain's CDR3 is CASSGGTWTDTQYF. CDR3 nucleotide sequence: TGCGCCAGCAGCGGAGGGACCTGGACAGATACGCAGTATTTT.

In its sample, this clonotype was seen many times. The rearrangement uses TRBV4-1 and TRBJ2-6, with D tentatively TRBD1 or TRBD2 (5 bases each). The V and J ends lost 6 bases and 0 bases respectively, with 15 bases between them. CDR1 and CDR2 (germline): MGHRA, YSYEKL. The CDR3 runs 17 residues. CDR3 loop: CASRGDGYFSGANVLTF. The CDR3 coding sequence is TGCGCCAGCAGGGGGGACGGCTACTTCTCTGGGGCCAACGTCCTGACTTTC.

The chain has TRBV27 and TRBJ2-5; the D call may be TRBD1 or TRBD2 (5 bases each). Germline CDR1 and CDR2: MNHEY and SMNVEV (reference sequence). The V gene lost 6 bases and the J gene lost 4 bases, with 18 bases spanning the gap. The CDR3 runs 15 residues. In DNA, the CDR3 is TGTGCCAGCAGCCCCCTAGGGACGATCAGAGAGACCCAGTACTTC. Translation: CASSPLGTIRETQYF.

This clonotype was detected a few times. The chain combines TRBV4-1 with TRBJ2-3; no clear D. CDR1 is MGHRA and CDR2 is YSYEKL in the germline V gene. V was clipped by 0 bases and J by 3 bases, with 16 bases between them. This CDR3 comprises 17 residues. CDR3 nucleotides: TGCGCCAGCAGCCAAGATTGGCGCGTTGGCCGGACAGATACGCAGTATTTT. Its translation is CASSQDWRVGRTDTQYF.

This chain joins TRBV20-1 and TRBJ1-3; the match to TRBD1 covers 7 bases. CDR1 and CDR2 from the germline V gene are DFQATT and SNEGSKA (reference sequence). The CDR3 sequence is 17 residues long. Trimming cost V 0 bases and J 0 bases; bases outside gene matches: 8. DNA of the CDR3: TGCAGTGCTAGAGATTCGGAAGGGGACAGCTCTGGAAACACCATATATTTT. This translates into CSARDSEGDSSGNTIYF.

The chain has TRBV12-3 or TRBV12-4 and TRBJ1-1, with 7 nucleotides matching TRBD1. V lost 6 bases, J lost 0 bases, and 7 bases stayed unmatched. The CDR3 contains 15 residues. The CDR3 nucleotides are TGTGCCAGCAGAGACAGGGTAGGACTGAACACTGAAGCTTTCTTT. Protein product: CASRDRVGLNTEAFF.

The rearrangement uses TRBV6-2 or TRBV6-3 and TRBJ1-2; D gene uncertain. Trimming shortened V by 2 bases and J by 0 bases, and 16 bases separated the two germline ends. This CDR3 has 17 amino acids. Germline V gene lookup returns CDR1 MNHEY and CDR2 SVGEGT. Here the CDR3 reads CASSYGLGNRANYGYTF. CDR3 sequence (DNA): TGTGCCAGCAGTTACGGGCTGGGAAACAGAGCTAACTATGGCTACACCTTC.

This clonotype was detected only a few times. The genes are TRBV29-1 and TRBJ1-3; the D gene is possibly TRBD1 (5 bases). The CDR3 totals 12 residues. Trimming pared 4 bases from V and 8 bases from J, leaving 12 bases between. Germline V gives CDR1 SQVTM, CDR2 ANQGSEA. CDR3 in amino acids: CSVAQAQDTIYF. In nucleotides, the CDR3 is TGCAGCGTTGCACAGGCTCAAGACACCATATATTTT.

The chain couples TRBV7-9 to TRBJ1-2; maybe TRBD1 (6 bases). Deletions cut 5 bases from V and 2 bases from J, with 12 bases between. Germline V gene sequence: CDR1 SEHNR, CDR2 FQNEAQ (reference sequence). The CDR3 runs to 14 residues. Written as DNA, the CDR3 is TGTGCCAGCAGCACAGGGACTCGGAACTATGGCTACACCTTC. As protein: CASSTGTRNYGYTF.

The chain is built from TRBV28 and TRBJ2-1; 8 nucleotides match TRBD2. Germline assignment: CDR1 MDHEN and CDR2 SYDVKM. The CDR3 consists of 15 residues. Losses at the gene ends were 7 bases for V and 4 bases for J; bases not matched to a gene: 9. In nucleotides, the CDR3 is TGTGCCAGCACCCAGTCGGGGGGGGATTACAATGAGCAGTTCTTC. Protein product: CASTQSGGDYNEQFF. The variable domain in full, with the rest retrieved from reference TRBV28 and TRBJ2-1, is DVKVTQSSRYLVKRTGEKVFLECVQDMDHENMFWYRQDPGLGLRLIYFSYDVKMKEKGDIPEGYSVSREKKERFSLILESASTNQTSMYLCASTQSGGDYNEQFFGPGTRLTVL.

V is TRBV24-1 and J is TRBJ1-1; a possible D gene is TRBD1 (5 bases). The germline V gene encodes CDR1 KGHDR and CDR2 SFDVKD. The CDR3 is made up of 15 amino acids. V lost 10 bases and J 1 base, leaving 18 bases between the germline ends. The chain's CDR3 is CATCGGSRENTEAFF. The CDR3, as DNA: TGTGCCACGTGTGGGGGGTCGAGGGAGAACACTGAAGCTTTCTTT.